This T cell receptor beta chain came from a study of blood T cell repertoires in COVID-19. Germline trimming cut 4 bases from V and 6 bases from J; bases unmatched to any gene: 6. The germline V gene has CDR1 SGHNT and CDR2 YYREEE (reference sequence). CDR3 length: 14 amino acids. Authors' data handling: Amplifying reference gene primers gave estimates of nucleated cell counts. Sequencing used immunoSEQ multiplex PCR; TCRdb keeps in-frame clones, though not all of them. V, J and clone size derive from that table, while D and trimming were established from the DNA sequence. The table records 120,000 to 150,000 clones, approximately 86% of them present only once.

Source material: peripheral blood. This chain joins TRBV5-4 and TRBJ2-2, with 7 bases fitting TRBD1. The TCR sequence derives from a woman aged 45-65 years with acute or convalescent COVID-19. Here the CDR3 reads CASSTRTGPGELFF. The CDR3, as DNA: TGTGCCAGCAGCACGCGGACAGGCCCCGGGGAGCTGTTTTTT. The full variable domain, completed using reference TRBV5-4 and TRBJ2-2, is ETGVTQSPTHLIKTRGQQVTLRCSSQSGHNTVSWYQQALGQGPQFIFQYYREEENGRGNFPPRFSGLQFPNYSSELNVNALELDDSALYLCASSTRTGPGELFFGEGSRLTVL.